These 28 T cell receptor beta chains came from one sample sequenced in a study of blood T cell repertoires in COVID-19. Measured with immunoSEQ multiplex PCR; TCRdb has only the in-frame clones, and not every one. Altogether some 57,000 clones are present, roughly nine tenths being singletons, with the ten largest covering approximately 1.5%. Specimen: peripheral blood. The receptor source for this set is a man in his fifties or sixties with acute or convalescent COVID-19.

The J gene is TRBJ1-1, the V gene TRBV3-1 (or the pseudogene TRBV3-2), with D possibly being TRBD1 (5 bases). Trimming removed 4 bases at V and 10 bases at J, with 16 bases between. This CDR3 has 13 residues. Germline-derived CDR1 and CDR2 are LGHDT and YNNKEL (reference sequence). CDR3 in DNA: TGTGCCAGCAGCCCTAAAATAAACAGGAGAGCTTTCTTT. Its protein is CASSPKINRRAFF.

The V call is TRBV7-2, the J call TRBJ2-7; D might be TRBD1 (6 bases). The V gene's germline CDR1 is SGHTA and CDR2 FQGNSA. This CDR3 contains 14 residues. V lost 5 bases to trimming and J lost 9 bases, with 20 bases between them. CDR3: CASSQQGQTLRQYF. CDR3 nucleotides: TGTGCCAGCAGCCAACAGGGCCAGACCCTACGGCAGTACTTC.

CDR3 in DNA: TGCGCCAGCAGCCAAGTCCTTGCCATTTCCGGGACAGAGGATCAGCCCCAGCATTTT. This sequence encodes CASSQVLAISGTEDQPQHF. This chain connects TRBV4-1 to TRBJ1-5; the match to TRBD1 covers 7 bases. The germline gives CDR1 MGHRA, CDR2 YSYEKL. The CDR3 contains 19 residues. V dropped 1 base and J dropped 5; count of bases not matched to a gene: 17.

The rearrangement joins TRBV9 to TRBJ2-2; possibly TRBD2 for D (7 bases). Germline loops: CDR1 SGDLS, CDR2 YYNGEE. The CDR3 totals 16 residues. Trimming removed 1 base from V and 1 base from J, with 11 bases in between. The CDR3 bases are TGTGCCAGCAGCGTAACGGGGGGCAAGAACACCGGGGAGCTGTTTTTT. Protein product: CASSVTGGKNTGELFF. Full variable domain (remainder filled in from reference TRBV9 and TRBJ2-2): DSGVTQTPKHLITATGQRVTLRCSPRSGDLSVYWYQQSLDQGLQFLIQYYNGEERAKGNILERFSAQQFPDLHSELNLSSLELGDSALYFCASSVTGGKNTGELFFGEGSRLTVL.

The chain recombines TRBV27 with TRBJ2-7; a weak D match, TRBD1 (6 bases). Germline-derived CDR1 and CDR2 are MNHEY and SMNVEV (reference sequence). The CDR3 runs to 13 residues. Trimming removed 3 bases at V and 4 bases at J, with 10 bases between. The CDR3: CASSFRTDYEQYF. The CDR3 DNA reads as TGTGCCAGCAGTTTTAGGACAGATTACGAGCAGTACTTC.

The V gene is TRBV6-5, the J gene TRBJ1-2; maybe TRBD1 (5 bases). Germline values: CDR1 MNHEY, CDR2 SVGAGI. The CDR3 covers 14 residues. Trimming left V 2 bases short and J 6 bases short, with 13 bases between. CDR3 sequence reads: CASSYLGTGDGYTF. The CDR3, as DNA: TGTGCCAGCAGTTACCTTGGGACTGGGGATGGCTACACCTTC.

CDR3 protein: CASSLGSRHQFSGNTIYF. In DNA form, the CDR3 reads TGTGCCAGCAGCTTAGGCTCGCGACACCAATTCTCTGGAAACACCATATATTTT. The chain joins TRBV13 to TRBJ1-3; unclear D gene. The germline V gene has CDR1 PRHDT and CDR2 FYEKMQ (reference sequence). Trimming left V 0 bases short and J 0 bases short, with 15 bases between. The CDR3 is 18 amino acids.

DNA of the CDR3: TGTGCCAGCAGTTTACCTACCGGGACAGGGGGCTACGAGCAGTACTTC. Protein product: CASSLPTGTGGYEQYF. The J gene is TRBJ2-7, the V gene TRBV27; 11 bases fit TRBD1. The CDR3 is 16 amino acids. Trimming cost V 2 bases and J 3 bases; bases outside gene matches: 6. From germline, CDR1 is MNHEY and CDR2 SMNVEV (reference sequence).

V is TRBV10-2 and J is TRBJ1-1; TRBD1 matches at 7 bases. The CDR3 covers 13 residues. J gave up 5 bases and V 6 bases, and 6 bases lay outside the gene matches. Per the germline V gene, CDR1 is WSHSY and CDR2 is SAAADI. The CDR3 here is CASRKGAGTEAFF. The CDR3, as DNA: TGCGCCAGCAGAAAGGGGGCTGGGACTGAAGCTTTCTTT.

This clone was counted between two and nine times. The J gene is TRBJ1-3, the V gene TRBV19; D is unresolved. V lost 2 bases and J 1 base, leaving 6 bases between the germline ends. The CDR3 runs to 14 residues. Germline V gene lookup returns CDR1 LNHDA and CDR2 SQIVND (reference sequence). In DNA, the CDR3 is TGTGCCAGTAGTATACAGACATCTGGAAACACCATATATTTT. It is translated as CASSIQTSGNTIYF.

The chain carries TRBV7-9 and TRBJ1-6; 8 bases map to TRBD1. Germline V CDR1 and CDR2: SEHNR, FQNEAQ (reference sequence). After removal of 5 bases from V and 0 bases from J, the junction contained 3 bases not matched to a gene. The CDR3 contains 16 residues. CDR3 loop: CASSAQGGSYNSPLHF. CDR3 coding DNA: TGTGCCAGCAGCGCACAGGGGGGCTCCTATAATTCACCCCTCCACTTT.

This chain links TRBV7-9 with TRBJ1-1, with D perhaps matching TRBD1 (5 bases). V was shortened by 2 bases and J by 1 base, with 17 bases between the two germline ends. CDR3 length equals 17 residues. Germline V gene lookup returns CDR1 SEHNR and CDR2 FQNEAQ (reference sequence). For the CDR3, the DNA is TGTGCCAGCAGCTTAAGTACCGCGAGACAGACGAACACTGAAGCTTTCTTT. This codes for CASSLSTARQTNTEAFF.

For the CDR3, the DNA is TGCGCCAGCAGCTTGCTGGGACAGGAGACCTATGAGCAGTTCTTC. Protein sequence: CASSLLGQETYEQFF. The chain joins TRBV5-1 to TRBJ2-1, with TRBD1 matching over 8 bases. Germline CDR1 SGHRS, CDR2 YFSETQ. This CDR3 comprises 15 residues. The J segment lost 8 bases and the V segment lost 1 base, leaving 8 bases of the junction unmatched.

This clone came up once. The chain couples TRBV5-4 to TRBJ2-3; 9 bases are shared with TRBD1. The CDR3 length is 16 residues. After removal of 4 bases from V and 0 bases from J, the junction contained 6 bases not matched to a gene. Germline V gene sequence: CDR1 SGHNT, CDR2 YYREEE (reference sequence). In DNA form, the CDR3 reads TGTGCCAGCAGCCAAACGGACAGGGGAAGCACAGATACGCAGTATTTT. It translates to CASSQTDRGSTDTQYF.

The sample holds a few counts of this clone. The rearrangement uses TRBV7-8 and TRBJ2-5; D may be TRBD1 (6 bases). CDR1 and CDR2 from the germline V gene are SGHVS and FQNEAQ. V lost 3 bases and J 1 base, leaving 15 bases between the germline ends. There are 16 residues in the CDR3. The CDR3 loop is CASSFGSTGGQETQYF. CDR3 sequence (DNA): TGTGCCAGCAGCTTTGGGTCGACAGGAGGCCAAGAGACCCAGTACTTC.

The chain links TRBV6-5 to TRBJ1-1; D unresolved. Trimming left V 2 bases short and J 0 bases short, with 10 bases between. The CDR3 consists of 15 residues. Germline lookup yields CDR1 MNHEY and CDR2 SVGAGI. The CDR3 DNA is TGTGCCAGCAGTTACGGGTATGGAGTGAACACTGAAGCTTTCTTT. Its translation: CASSYGYGVNTEAFF.

The chain combines TRBV11-2 with TRBJ2-3, with D maybe TRBD2 (6 bases). Deletions cut 8 bases from V and 0 bases from J, with 12 bases between. The germline CDR1 and CDR2 sequences are SGHAT and FQNNGV. The CDR3 loop spans 14 amino acids. This CDR3 is CASVGGASTDTQYF. CDR3 DNA sequence: TGTGCCAGCGTCGGCGGGGCTAGCACAGATACGCAGTATTTT.

V gene TRBV16 combines with J gene TRBJ2-7; no clear D gene. The CDR3 consists of 12 residues. Germline CDR1 and CDR2: KGHSY and FQNENV. Trimming shortened V by 5 bases and J by 3 bases, and 8 bases separated the two germline ends. DNA of the CDR3: TGTGCCAGCAGCTATCTTAGCTACGAGCAGTACTTC. This encodes CASSYLSYEQYF.

This clone showed up just once. Other DNA variants within this sample encode the same CDR3. This chain connects TRBV12-3 or TRBV12-4 to TRBJ1-1; D ambiguous. The CDR3 loop spans 13 amino acids. With 2 bases removed from V and 0 bases from J, the gap between germline ends came to 4 bases. The CDR3 region is CASSLLMNTEAFF. The CDR3 DNA is TGTGCCAGCAGTTTACTAATGAACACTGAAGCTTTCTTT.

The chain combines TRBV5-6 with TRBJ2-1; TRBD1 aligns across 7 bases. CDR3 length: 15 residues. CDR1 is SGHDT, CDR2 YYEEEE, per germline. V was pared by 0 bases and J by 1 base, with 1 base of the junction left unmatched. CDR3 region: CASSLGDSSYNEQFF. The CDR3 DNA reads TGTGCCAGCAGCTTGGGGGACAGTTCCTACAATGAGCAGTTCTTC.

V is TRBV18 and J is TRBJ1-2, with D possibly TRBD1 on 5 matching bases. This CDR3 has 15 amino acids. The germline CDR1 and CDR2 sequences are KGHSH and LQKENI. Trimming stripped 3 bases from V and 6 bases from J, with 17 bases between. CDR3 coding DNA: TGTGCCAGCTCACCGTCGCAGGGTTTTGGGGATGGCTACACCTTC. It codes for CASSPSQGFGDGYTF. Together with reference TRBV18 and TRBJ1-2, the CDR3 gives the full variable domain: NAGVMQNPRHLVRRRGQEARLRCSPMKGHSHVYWYRQLPEEGLKFMVYLQKENIIDESGMPKERFSAEFPKEGPSILRIQQVVRGDSAAYFCASSPSQGFGDGYTFGSGTRLTVV.

The V call is TRBV14, the J call TRBJ1-1; the D is unclear. From germline, CDR1 is SGHDN and CDR2 FVKESK. The germline V and J ends were trimmed by 0 bases and 1 base, with 9 bases remaining between them. CDR3 length: 15 residues. For the CDR3, the DNA is TGTGCCAGCAGCCAAGATCTGCTACCGAACACTGAAGCTTTCTTT. Its translation: CASSQDLLPNTEAFF.

V gene TRBV12-3 or TRBV12-4 combines with J gene TRBJ2-1, with D possibly being TRBD2 (7 bases). Trimming took off 7 bases at V and 7 bases at J, with 14 bases between the two ends. The length of the CDR3 is 13 residues. Written as DNA, the CDR3 is TGTGCCAGCACAAGGGGGGGGGCGAATGAGCAGTTCTTC. Protein product: CASTRGGANEQFF.

Only one count was recorded for this clone. The gene calls are TRBV10-1 and TRBJ2-1; weak D call: TRBD2 (6 bases). Germline CDR1 reads WNHNN; CDR2 reads SYGVQD (reference sequence). With 3 bases removed from V and 8 bases from J, the gap between germline ends came to 11 bases. CDR3 length equals 13 residues. DNA for the CDR3: TGCGCCAGCAGTGATGATGGCGGGGATGAGCAGTTCTTC. It specifies CASSDDGGDEQFF.

This clone was seen only once. The chain joins TRBV7-2 to TRBJ2-3; D is perhaps TRBD2 (5 bases). The CDR3 length is 15 residues. CDR1 and CDR2 from the germline V gene are SGHTA and FQGNSA. Trimming removed 1 base from V and 6 bases from J, with 14 bases in between. The DNA for the CDR3 is TGTGCCAGCAGCTTAGGGGGTCCCTTAGCGGATACGCAGTATTTT. Protein: CASSLGGPLADTQYF.

The genes are TRBV5-1 and TRBJ2-7, with D perhaps TRBD2 (6 bases). V lost 4 bases to trimming and J lost 9 bases, with 20 bases between them. Per germline, CDR1 SGHRS and CDR2 YFSETQ. This CDR3 is built from 14 residues. DNA for the CDR3: TGCGCCAGCAGCCCAGATGGAAGCGGGCAGGTGCAGTACTTC. Amino acid sequence: CASSPDGSGQVQYF.

This chain links TRBV7-2 with TRBJ2-2; no definite D call. CDR3 length equals 14 residues. Germline V CDR1 and CDR2: SGHTA, FQGNSA. V lost 5 bases and J 3 bases, leaving 10 bases between the germline ends. This chain's CDR3 is CASSPGFYTGELFF. CDR3 DNA: TGTGCCAGCAGCCCCGGGTTCTACACCGGGGAGCTGTTTTTT.

This chain links TRBV2 with TRBJ1-1; unclear D gene. The V end lost 6 bases, the J end lost 1 base, and 9 bases lay between the germline ends. CDR3 length: 13 residues. In germline, CDR1 is SNHLY, CDR2 FYNNEI. The CDR3 is CASRPEGNTEAFF. The CDR3 nucleotides are TGTGCCAGCAGGCCAGAGGGGAACACTGAAGCTTTCTTT.